This record looks at one T cell receptor beta chain sequence and its context. Its antigen is not yet known. No much larger clone exists at a distance of one base, and base qualities are not known. The intended sense of this specimen's treatment or condition label: live attenuated yellow fever vaccine strain. Two biological replicates of bulk PBMCs were collected at each blood-draw timepoint. PBMCs were isolated from peripheral blood using a standard Ficoll-Paque protocol. TriZol was used to extract RNA from bulk PBMCs, CD4 and CD8 fractions, and dextramer-positive and dextramer-negative fractions. Synthesis of TCR cDNA relied on 5'RACE template switching, a step that introduced a universal primer site along with unique molecular identifiers. Priming of cDNA synthesis was performed from both the TCR alpha and TCR beta constant segments. Library amplification involved two PCR steps, and the second step added sample barcodes and sequencing adapters. Sequencing of the libraries was done on either Illumina HiSeq 2500 (2x100 bp) or NovaSeq (2x150 bp). In the original analysis: Reads were demultiplexed and collapsed into UMI consensus sequences with MIGEC, and V(D)J alignment was performed with MiXCR. Clonotypes responding to the vaccine were identified with edgeR on replicate PBMC samples, with the criteria of FDR below 0.01 and a log2 fold change above 5 up to day 15. Each bulk clonotype was labeled CD4 or CD8 based on which sequenced repertoire, CD4 or CD8, contained the clonotype at higher abundance. The raw public reads went through TCRdb reprocessing: fastp at Q25, MiXCR clone calling, in-frame beta chains kept. Entries that share a CDR3 protein sequence are merged under the most common genes and DNA. These V and J calls originate from TCRdb's pipeline instead of the authors' own analysis. The table for this sample lists fewer than 650,000 distinct CDR3 sequences; less than 25% of them were counted only once. In total, the top ten clones hold about 15% of the sample.

The data originate from a study of T cells after yellow fever vaccination (dated by TCRdb to the late 2010s). Study-wide context: Libraries from fractions with low cell numbers were prepared with the SMART-Seq v4 Ultra Low Input RNA kit. Two healthy male donors, one aged 18 to 29 and one aged 30 to 40 years, made up the cohort. Blood was drawn at multiple timepoints before and after primary and secondary immunization, with bulk PBMC replicates and cell subsets isolated. To track T-cell clones before and after primary and booster YFV17D yellow fever vaccination, bulk TCR alpha and beta repertoires were sequenced longitudinally.

CDR1 and CDR2, looked up from the germline V gene (reference sequence), are SEHNR and FQNEAQ. From the cysteine up to the phenylalanine, the CDR3 has a length of 14 residues. Only the CDR3 part of the read is kept: 42 bases, read in frame from the first base. Ends trimmed: V by 5 bases, J by 5 bases; bases unmatched to a gene: 3. Study-wide findings and limitations: Compared with the primary T-cell response, the secondary T-cell response was weaker but faster, peaking on day 5 rather than day 15. A small fraction of clonotypes appeared in both the CD4 and CD8 compartments, likely as a result of convergent recombination. Because abundant contaminating clonotypes from the bulk population could be contained in FACS-sorted repertoires, computational filtering was required. Because only a couple of donors were included in the study, the extent to which the findings can be generalized is limited. Most clones expanded after primary vaccination were re-detected after the booster (around 96% of CD4 and roughly 87% of CD8), suggesting broad memory maintenance.

The material was PBMCs, obtained 21 days after the first yellow fever vaccination. This receptor chain uses TRBV7-9 and TRBJ1-3, and 10 junction bases match TRBD1. The source is a man in his late teens or twenties who received the YFV17D yellow fever vaccine. The DNA sequence is given as TGTGCCAGCAGCGACGACAGGGGGCGAAACACCATATATTTT. Translated, it gives CASSDDRGRNTIYF.